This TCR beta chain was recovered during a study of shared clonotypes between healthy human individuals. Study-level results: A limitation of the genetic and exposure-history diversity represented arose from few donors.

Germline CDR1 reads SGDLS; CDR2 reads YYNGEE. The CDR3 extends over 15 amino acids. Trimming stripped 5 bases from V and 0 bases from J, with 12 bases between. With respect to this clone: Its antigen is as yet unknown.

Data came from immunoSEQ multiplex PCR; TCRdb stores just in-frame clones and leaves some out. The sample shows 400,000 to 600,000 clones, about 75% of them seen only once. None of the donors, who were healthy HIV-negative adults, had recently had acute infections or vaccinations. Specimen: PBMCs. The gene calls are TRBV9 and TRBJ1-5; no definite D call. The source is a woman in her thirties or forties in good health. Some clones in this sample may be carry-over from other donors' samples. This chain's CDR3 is CASSLDGNSNQPQHF. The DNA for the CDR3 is TGTGCCAGCAGTTTAGACGGCAATAGCAATCAGCCCCAGCATTTT.